This passage covers 3 T cell receptor beta chains from one sample sequenced in a study of blood T cell repertoires in COVID-19. TCRdb keeps only in-frame clones here, not all; method: immunoSEQ multiplex PCR. The profile shows about 320,000 clones, 85% to 95% of them singletons. Specimen: PBMCs or T cells enriched from blood (not recorded which). These receptors were collected from a woman aged 25 to 39 who had been exposed to COVID-19.

The chain recombines TRBV27 with TRBJ1-2; 10 bases are a match to TRBD1. V shed 0 bases and J 4 bases; nucleotides not matched to a gene: 8. The CDR3 covers 17 residues. CDR1 and CDR2 (germline): MNHEY, SMNVEV (reference sequence). The CDR3 region is CASSLSDRGRTSYGYTF. The CDR3 bases are TGTGCCAGCAGTTTATCCGACAGGGGGCGTACCTCCTATGGCTACACCTTC.

This clone was seen only once. V usage is TRBV6-5 and J usage is TRBJ1-2; TRBD1 aligns across 9 bases. V was clipped by 6 bases and J by 4 bases; unmatched bases: 6. Germline values: CDR1 MNHEY, CDR2 SVGAGI. CDR3 length: 14 residues. The CDR3 spells CASRGTGHPYGYTF. In DNA form, the CDR3 reads TGTGCCAGCAGGGGGACAGGGCACCCCTATGGCTACACCTTC.

This clone was recorded only once. The J gene is TRBJ1-2, the V gene TRBV19; 11 bases fit TRBD1. The CDR3 length is 16 residues. Germline-derived CDR1 and CDR2 are LNHDA and SQIVND (reference sequence). Trimming cost V 9 bases and J 4 bases; bases outside gene matches: 13. CDR3 coding DNA: TGTGCCAGCCATAACTACCCCGGACAGGGGGCCTATGGCTACACCTTC. This codes for CASHNYPGQGAYGYTF.